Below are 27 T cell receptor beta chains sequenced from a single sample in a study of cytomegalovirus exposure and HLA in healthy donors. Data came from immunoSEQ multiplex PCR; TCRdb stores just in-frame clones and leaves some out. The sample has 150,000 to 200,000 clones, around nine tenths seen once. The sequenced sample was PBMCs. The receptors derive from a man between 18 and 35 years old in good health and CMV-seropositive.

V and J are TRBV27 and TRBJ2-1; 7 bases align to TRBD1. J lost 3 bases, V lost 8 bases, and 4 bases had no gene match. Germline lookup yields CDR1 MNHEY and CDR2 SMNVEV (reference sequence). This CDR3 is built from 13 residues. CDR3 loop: CASGTAFYNEQFF. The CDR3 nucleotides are TGTGCCAGCGGGACAGCTTTCTACAATGAGCAGTTCTTC.

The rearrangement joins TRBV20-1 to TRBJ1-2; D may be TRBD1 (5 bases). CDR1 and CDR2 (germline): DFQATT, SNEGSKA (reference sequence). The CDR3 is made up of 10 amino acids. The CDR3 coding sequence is TGCAAGCCCCCTAGGGGCTCTTACACCTTC. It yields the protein CKPPRGSYTF.

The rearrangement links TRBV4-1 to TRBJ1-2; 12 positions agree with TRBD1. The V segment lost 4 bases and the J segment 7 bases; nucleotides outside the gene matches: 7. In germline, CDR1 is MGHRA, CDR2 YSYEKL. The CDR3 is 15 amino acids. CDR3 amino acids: CASSRGQGAPGGYTF. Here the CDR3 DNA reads TGCGCCAGCAGCCGGGGACAGGGGGCGCCGGGTGGCTACACCTTC.

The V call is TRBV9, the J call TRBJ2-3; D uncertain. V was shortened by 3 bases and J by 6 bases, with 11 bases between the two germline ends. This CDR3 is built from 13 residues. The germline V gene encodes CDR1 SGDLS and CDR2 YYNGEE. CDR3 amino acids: CASSGLDSDTQYF. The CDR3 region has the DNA TGTGCCAGCAGCGGTCTAGATTCGGATACGCAGTATTTT.

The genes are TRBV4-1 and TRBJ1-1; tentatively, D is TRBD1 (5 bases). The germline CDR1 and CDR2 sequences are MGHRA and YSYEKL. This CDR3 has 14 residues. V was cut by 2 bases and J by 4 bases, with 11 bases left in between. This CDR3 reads CASSQKTGGTEAFF. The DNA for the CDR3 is TGCGCCAGCAGCCAAAAAACAGGCGGCACTGAAGCTTTCTTT.

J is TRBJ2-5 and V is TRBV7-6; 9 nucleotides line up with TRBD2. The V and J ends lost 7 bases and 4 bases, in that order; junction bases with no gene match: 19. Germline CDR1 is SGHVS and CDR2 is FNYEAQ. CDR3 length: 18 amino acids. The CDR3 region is CASTKIGVGLAGLETQYF. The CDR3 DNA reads TGTGCCAGCACCAAAATAGGGGTGGGGCTAGCGGGATTAGAGACCCAGTACTTC. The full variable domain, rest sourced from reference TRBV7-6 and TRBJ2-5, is GAGVSQSPRYKVTKRGQDVALRCDPISGHVSLYWYRQALGQGPEFLTYFNYEAQQDKSGLPNDRFSAERPEGSISTLTIQRTEQRDSAMYRCASTKIGVGLAGLETQYFGPGTRLLVL.

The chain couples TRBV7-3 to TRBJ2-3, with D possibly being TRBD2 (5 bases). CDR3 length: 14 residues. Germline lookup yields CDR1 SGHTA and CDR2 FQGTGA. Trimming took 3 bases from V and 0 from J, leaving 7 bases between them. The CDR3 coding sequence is TGTGCCAGCAGCTTGGACTTGAGCACAGATACGCAGTATTTT. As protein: CASSLDLSTDTQYF.

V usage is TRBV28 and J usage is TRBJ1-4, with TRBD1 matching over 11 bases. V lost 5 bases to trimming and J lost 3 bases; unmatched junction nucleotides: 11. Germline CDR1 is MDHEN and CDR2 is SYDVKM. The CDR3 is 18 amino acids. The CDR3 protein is CASSPAGQGAPANEKLFF. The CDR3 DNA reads TGTGCCAGCAGTCCGGCAGGACAGGGGGCGCCGGCTAATGAAAAACTGTTTTTT.

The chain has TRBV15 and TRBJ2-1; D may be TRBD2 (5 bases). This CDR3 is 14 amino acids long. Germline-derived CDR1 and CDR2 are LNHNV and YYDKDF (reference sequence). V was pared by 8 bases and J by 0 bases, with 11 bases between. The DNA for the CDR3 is TGTGCCACCTCGGACTCGAGCTCCTACAATGAGCAGTTCTTC. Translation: CATSDSSSYNEQFF.

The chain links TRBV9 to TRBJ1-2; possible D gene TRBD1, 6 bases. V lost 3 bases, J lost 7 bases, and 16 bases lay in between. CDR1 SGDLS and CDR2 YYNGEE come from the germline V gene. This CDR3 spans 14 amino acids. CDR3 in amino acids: CASSGRDNFSGYTF. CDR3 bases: TGTGCCAGCAGCGGTAGGGACAACTTTTCTGGCTACACCTTC.

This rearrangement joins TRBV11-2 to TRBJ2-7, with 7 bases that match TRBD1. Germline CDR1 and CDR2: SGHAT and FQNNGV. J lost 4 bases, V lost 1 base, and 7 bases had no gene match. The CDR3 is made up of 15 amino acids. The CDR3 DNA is TGTGCCAGCAGCTTAGGAAAGGGGGCGCATTACGAGCAGTACTTC. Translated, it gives CASSLGKGAHYEQYF.

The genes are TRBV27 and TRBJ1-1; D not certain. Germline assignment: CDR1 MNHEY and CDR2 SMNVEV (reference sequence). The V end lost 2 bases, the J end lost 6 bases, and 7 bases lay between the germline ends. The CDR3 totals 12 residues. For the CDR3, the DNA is TGTGCCAGCAGTTTACCAGGATCTGAAGCTTTCTTT. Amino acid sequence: CASSLPGSEAFF.

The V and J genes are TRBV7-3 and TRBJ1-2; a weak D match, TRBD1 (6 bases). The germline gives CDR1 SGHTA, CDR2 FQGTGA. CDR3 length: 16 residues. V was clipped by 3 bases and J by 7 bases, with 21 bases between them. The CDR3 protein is CASSLNSRGGGGGYTF. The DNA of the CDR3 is TGTGCCAGCAGCTTGAACTCGAGAGGGGGGGGAGGTGGCTACACCTTC.

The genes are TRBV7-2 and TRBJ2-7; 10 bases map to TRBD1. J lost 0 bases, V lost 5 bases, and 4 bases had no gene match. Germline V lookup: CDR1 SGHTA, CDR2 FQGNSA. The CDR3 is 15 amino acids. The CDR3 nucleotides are TGTGCCAGCAGCCTTAGACAGGGGGCCTCCTACGAGCAGTACTTC. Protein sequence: CASSLRQGASYEQYF. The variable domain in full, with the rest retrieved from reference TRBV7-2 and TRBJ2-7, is GAGVSQSPSNKVTEKGKDVELRCDPISGHTALYWYRQSLGQGLEFLIYFQGNSAPDKSGLPSDRFSAERTGGSVSTLTIQRTQQEDSAVYLCASSLRQGASYEQYFGPGTRLTVT.

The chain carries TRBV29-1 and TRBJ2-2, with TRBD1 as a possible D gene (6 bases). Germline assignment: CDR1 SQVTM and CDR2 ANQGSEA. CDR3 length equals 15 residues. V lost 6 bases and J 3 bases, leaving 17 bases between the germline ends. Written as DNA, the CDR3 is TGCAGCGTCTGGGGGCCTTCCCGTGACACCGGGGAGCTGTTTTTT. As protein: CSVWGPSRDTGELFF.

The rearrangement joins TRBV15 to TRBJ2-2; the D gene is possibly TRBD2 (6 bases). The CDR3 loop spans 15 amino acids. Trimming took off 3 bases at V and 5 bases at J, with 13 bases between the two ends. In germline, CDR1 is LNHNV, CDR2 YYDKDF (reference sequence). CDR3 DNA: TGTGCCACCAGCAGGGTCACACGGGGGACCGGGGAGCTGTTTTTT. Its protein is CATSRVTRGTGELFF.

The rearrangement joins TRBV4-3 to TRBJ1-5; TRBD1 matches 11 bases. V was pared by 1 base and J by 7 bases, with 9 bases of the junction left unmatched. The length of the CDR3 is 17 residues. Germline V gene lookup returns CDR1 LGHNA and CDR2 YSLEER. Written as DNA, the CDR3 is TGCGCCAGCAGCCAAGGTCCGGGACAGGGGGTCTGGCAGCCCCAGCATTTT. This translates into CASSQGPGQGVWQPQHF.

CDR3 residues: CASSPIAGGKLGEQYF. In DNA form, the CDR3 reads TGTGCCAGTAGCCCCATAGCGGGAGGGAAATTGGGCGAGCAGTACTTC. J is TRBJ2-7 and V is TRBV19, with TRBD2 matching over 11 bases. CDR3 length: 16 residues. CDR1 is LNHDA and CDR2 is SQIVND in the germline V gene (reference sequence). V shed 6 bases, J shed 6 bases, and the junction held 13 bases outside the gene matches.

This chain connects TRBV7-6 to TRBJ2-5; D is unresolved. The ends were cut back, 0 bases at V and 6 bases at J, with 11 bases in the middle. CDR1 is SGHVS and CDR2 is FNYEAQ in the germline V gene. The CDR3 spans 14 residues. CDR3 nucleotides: TGTGCCAGCAGCTTAGCGGAGATAAGGAAGACCCAGTACTTC. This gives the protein CASSLAEIRKTQYF.

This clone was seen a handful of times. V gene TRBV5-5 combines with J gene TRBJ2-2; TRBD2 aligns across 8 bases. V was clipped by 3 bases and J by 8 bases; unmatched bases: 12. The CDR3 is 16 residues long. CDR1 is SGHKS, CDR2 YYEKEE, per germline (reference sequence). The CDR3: CASSSRSGSEPGELFF. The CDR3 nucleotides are TGTGCCAGCAGCTCACGAAGCGGGAGTGAACCGGGGGAGCTGTTTTTT.

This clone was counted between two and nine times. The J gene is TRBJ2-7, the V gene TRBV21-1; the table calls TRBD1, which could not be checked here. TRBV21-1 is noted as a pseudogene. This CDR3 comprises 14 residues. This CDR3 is CASSARQGAGEQYF. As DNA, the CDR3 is TGTGCCAGCAGCGCCCGACAGGGGGCGGGCGAGCAGTACTTC.

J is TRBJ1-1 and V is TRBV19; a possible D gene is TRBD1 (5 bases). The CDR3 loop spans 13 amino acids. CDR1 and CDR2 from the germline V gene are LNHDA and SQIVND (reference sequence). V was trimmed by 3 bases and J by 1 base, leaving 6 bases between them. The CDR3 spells CASSIGGNTEAFF. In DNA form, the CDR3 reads TGTGCCAGTAGTATCGGGGGGAACACTGAAGCTTTCTTT. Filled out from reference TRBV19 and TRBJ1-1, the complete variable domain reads DGGITQSPKYLFRKEGQNVTLSCEQNLNHDAMYWYRQDPGQGLRLIYYSQIVNDFQKGDIAEGYSVSREKKESFPLTVTSAQKNPTAFYLCASSIGGNTEAFFGQGTRLTVV.

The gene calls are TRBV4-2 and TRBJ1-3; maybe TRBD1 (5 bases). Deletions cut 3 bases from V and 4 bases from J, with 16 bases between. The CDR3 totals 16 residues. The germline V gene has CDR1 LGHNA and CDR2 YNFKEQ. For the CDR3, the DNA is TGTGCCAGCAGCCAGGGACTTGGCAGGGAAGGAAACACCATATATTTT. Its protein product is CASSQGLGREGNTIYF.

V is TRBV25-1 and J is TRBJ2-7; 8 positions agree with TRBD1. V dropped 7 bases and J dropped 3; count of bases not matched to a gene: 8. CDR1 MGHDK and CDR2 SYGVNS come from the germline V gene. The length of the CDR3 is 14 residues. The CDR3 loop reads CASNPTGDVYEQYF. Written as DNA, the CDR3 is TGTGCCAGCAACCCGACAGGGGATGTCTACGAGCAGTACTTC.

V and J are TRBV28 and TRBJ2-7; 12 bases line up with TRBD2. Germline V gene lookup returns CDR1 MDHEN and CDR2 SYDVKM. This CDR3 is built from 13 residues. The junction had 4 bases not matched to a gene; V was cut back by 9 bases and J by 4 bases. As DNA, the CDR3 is TGTGCCAGTAGGACTAGCGGGAAATACGAGCAGTACTTC. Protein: CASRTSGKYEQYF.

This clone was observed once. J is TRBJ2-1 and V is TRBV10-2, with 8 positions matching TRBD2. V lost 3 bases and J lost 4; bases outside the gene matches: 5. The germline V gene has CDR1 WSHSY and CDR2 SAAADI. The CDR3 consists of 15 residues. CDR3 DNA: TGCGCCAGCAGTGAATGGCGGGAGGTGTACAATGAGCAGTTCTTC. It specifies CASSEWREVYNEQFF.

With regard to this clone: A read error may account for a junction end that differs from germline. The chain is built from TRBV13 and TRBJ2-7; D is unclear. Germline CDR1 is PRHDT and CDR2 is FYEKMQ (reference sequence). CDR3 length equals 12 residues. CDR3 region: CASILTPHEQYF. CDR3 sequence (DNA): TGTGCCAGCATCTTAACTCCCCACGAGCAGTACTTC.